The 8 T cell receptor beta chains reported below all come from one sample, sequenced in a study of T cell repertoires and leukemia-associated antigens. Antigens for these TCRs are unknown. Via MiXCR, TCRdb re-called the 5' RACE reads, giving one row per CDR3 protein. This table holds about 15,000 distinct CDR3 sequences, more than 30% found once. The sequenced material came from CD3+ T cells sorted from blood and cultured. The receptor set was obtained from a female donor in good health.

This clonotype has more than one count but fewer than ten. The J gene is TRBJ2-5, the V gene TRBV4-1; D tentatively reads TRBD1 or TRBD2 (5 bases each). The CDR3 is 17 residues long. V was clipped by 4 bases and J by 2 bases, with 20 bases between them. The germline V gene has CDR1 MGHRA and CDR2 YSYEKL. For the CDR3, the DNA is TGCGCCAGCAGCCCGGCTACCCCGGGACCGTCGCAAGAGACCCAGTACTTC. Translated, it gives CASSPATPGPSQETQYF.

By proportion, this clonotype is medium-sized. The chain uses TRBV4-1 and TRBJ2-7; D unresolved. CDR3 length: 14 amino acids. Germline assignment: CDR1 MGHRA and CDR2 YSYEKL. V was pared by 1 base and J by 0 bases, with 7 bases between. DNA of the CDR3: TGCGCCAGCAGCCAAGGGGCTAGCTCCTACGAGCAGTACTTC. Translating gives CASSQGASSYEQYF.

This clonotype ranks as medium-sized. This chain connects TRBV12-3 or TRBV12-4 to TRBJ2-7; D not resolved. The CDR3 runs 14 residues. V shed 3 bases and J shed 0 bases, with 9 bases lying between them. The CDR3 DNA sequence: TGTGCCAGCAGTTTCGGCAGGAGCTCCTACGAGCAGTACTTC. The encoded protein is CASSFGRSSYEQYF.

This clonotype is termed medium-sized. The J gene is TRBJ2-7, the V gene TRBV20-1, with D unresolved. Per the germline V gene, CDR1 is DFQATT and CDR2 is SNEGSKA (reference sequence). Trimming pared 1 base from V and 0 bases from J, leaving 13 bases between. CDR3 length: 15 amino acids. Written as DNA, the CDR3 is TGCAGTGCTAGAGCCCCCTCGGGCTTCTCCTACGAGCAGTACTTC. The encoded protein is CSARAPSGFSYEQYF.

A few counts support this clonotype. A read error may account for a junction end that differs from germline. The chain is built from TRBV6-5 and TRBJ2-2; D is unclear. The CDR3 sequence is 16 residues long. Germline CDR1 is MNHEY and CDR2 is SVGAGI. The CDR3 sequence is CASSYSQLPGTAELFF. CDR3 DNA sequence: TGTGCCAGCAGTTACTCGCAGCTCCCCGGTACCGCGGAGCTGTTTTTT.

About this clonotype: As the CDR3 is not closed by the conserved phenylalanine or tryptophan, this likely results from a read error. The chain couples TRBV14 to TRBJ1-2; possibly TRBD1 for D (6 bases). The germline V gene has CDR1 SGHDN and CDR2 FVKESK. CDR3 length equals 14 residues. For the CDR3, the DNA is TGTGCCAGCAGCCCGCAGGGGTTTAACAATGGCTACACCCTC. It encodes CASSPQGFNNGYTL.

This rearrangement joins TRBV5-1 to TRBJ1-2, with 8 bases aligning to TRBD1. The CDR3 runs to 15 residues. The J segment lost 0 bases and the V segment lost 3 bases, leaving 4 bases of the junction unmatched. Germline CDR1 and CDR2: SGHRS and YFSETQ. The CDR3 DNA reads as TGCGCCAGCAGCTCCGGGACAGGCGCTAACTATGGCTACACCTTC. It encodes CASSSGTGANYGYTF.

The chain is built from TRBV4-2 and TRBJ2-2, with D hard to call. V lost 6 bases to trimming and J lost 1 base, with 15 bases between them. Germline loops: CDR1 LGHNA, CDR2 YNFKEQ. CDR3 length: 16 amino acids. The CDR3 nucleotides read TGTGCCAGCAGTCAACTTCCAGGTCGGAACACCGGGGAGCTGTTTTTT. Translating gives CASSQLPGRNTGELFF.